This T cell receptor (beta chain) was documented in a study of cytomegalovirus exposure and HLA in healthy donors. This clone was found a few times. Germline V lookup: CDR1 PRHDT, CDR2 FYEKMQ (reference sequence). Losses at the gene ends were 5 bases for V and 5 bases for J; bases not matched to a gene: 7. The CDR3 is 14 amino acids. The primer mix had 60 Vbeta and 13 Jbeta primers. Clones were sequenced by immunoSEQ multiplex PCR, and TCRdb holds only the in-frame ones, with some missing. Among about 120,000 clones listed, over 6.5% were seen once. Sequencing was performed on PBMCs. The rearrangement joins TRBV13 to TRBJ2-5, with TRBD1 matching 8 bases. This TCR was sampled from a woman aged 40 to 50 in good health and CMV-seropositive. The CDR3 region has the DNA TGTGCCAGCAGCGGAGGACAGGGCGGCGAGACCCAGTACTTC. Encoded protein: CASSGGQGGETQYF.